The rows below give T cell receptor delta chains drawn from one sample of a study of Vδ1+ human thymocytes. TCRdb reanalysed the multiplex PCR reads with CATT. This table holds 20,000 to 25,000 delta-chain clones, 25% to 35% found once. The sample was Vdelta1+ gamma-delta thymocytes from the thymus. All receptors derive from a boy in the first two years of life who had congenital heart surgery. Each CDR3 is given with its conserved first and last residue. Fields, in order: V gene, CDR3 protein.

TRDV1	CALGELGGHRLTVLSGDKLIF
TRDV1	CALGKPCPTQGIPPKLIF
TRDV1	CALGPSYFLTILGDTVYTDKLIF
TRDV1	CALGERTYTQTGGYADKLIF
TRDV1	CALGERSPFLVLGESYTDKLIF
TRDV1	CALGAFPPLYWGIRRNTDKLIF
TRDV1	CALGEPGLPTSGGSPPLKTAQLFF
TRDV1	CALGEPGELRRWGRTDKLIF
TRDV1	CALGDPRPSPHLTPYTDKLIF
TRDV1	CALGARFPYWGCYDKLIF
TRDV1	CALGGPSTYWGKAYTDKLIF
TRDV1	CALGELSASYLKLGGPIF
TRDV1	CALGELPGGPRIDKLIF
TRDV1	CALGETVLTTDKLIF
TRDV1	CALGECGEETDKLIF
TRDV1	CALSWGTDKLIF
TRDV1	CALGETARWGLSPWTDKLIF
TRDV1	CALGDLWGYTDKLIF
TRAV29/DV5	CAASVSQIYWGIARYTDKLIF
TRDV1	CALGDPPLFRDAEGVRFAPYTDKLIF
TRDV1	CALGEPCAGGYTDKLIF
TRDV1	CALGESLSNYWGPGTLLYMDKLIF
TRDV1	CALGELAFLPDTPIHTDKLIF